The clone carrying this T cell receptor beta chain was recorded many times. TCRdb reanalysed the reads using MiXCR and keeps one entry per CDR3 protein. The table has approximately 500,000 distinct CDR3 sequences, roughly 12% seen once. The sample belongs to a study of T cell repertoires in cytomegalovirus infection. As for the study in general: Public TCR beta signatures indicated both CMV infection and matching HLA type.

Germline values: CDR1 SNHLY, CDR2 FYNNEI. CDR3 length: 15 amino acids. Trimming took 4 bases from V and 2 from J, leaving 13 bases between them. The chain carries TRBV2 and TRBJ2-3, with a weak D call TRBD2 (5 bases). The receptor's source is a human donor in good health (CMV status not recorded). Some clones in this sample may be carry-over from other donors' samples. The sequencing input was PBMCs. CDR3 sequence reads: CASSGLEGDTDTQYF. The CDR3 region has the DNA TGTGCCAGCAGTGGACTTGAGGGAGACACAGATACGCAGTATTTT.